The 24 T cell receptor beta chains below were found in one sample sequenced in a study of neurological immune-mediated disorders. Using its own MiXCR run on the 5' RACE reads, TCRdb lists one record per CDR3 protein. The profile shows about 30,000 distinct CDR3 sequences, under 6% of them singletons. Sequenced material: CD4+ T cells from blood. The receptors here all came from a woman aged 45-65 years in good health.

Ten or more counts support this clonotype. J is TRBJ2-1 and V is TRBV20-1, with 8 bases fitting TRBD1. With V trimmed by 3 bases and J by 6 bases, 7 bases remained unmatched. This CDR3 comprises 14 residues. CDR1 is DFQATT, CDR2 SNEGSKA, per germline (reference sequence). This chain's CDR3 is CSARDRVGLNEQFF. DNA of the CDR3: TGCAGTGCTAGGGACAGGGTGGGCCTCAATGAGCAGTTCTTC.

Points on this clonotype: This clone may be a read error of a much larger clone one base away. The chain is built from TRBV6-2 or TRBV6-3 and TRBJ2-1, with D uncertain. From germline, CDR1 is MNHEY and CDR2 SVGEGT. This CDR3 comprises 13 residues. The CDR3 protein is CANSYSKGSEQFF. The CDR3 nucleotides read TGTGCCAACAGTTACTCGAAGGGATCTGAGCAGTTCTTC.

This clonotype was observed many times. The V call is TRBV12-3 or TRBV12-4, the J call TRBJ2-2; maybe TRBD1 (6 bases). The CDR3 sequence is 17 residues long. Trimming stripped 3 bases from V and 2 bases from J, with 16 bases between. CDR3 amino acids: CASSFQGSRVNTGELFF. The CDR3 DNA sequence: TGTGCCAGCAGTTTCCAGGGGTCGAGGGTAAACACCGGGGAGCTGTTTTTT.

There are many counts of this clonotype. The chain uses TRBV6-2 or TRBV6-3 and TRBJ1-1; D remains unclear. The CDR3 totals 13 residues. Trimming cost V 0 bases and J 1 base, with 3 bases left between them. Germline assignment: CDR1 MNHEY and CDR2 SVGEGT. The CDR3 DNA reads TGTGCCAGCAGTTACTCGTGGAACACTGAAGCTTTCTTT. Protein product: CASSYSWNTEAFF.

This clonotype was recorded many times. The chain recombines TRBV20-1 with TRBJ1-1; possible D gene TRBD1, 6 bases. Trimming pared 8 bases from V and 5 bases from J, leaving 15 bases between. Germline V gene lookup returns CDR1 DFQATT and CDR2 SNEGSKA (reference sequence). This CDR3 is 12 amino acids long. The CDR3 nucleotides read TGCAGTTCCGGGGGGGGGCGGACTGAAGCTTTCTTT. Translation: CSSGGGRTEAFF.

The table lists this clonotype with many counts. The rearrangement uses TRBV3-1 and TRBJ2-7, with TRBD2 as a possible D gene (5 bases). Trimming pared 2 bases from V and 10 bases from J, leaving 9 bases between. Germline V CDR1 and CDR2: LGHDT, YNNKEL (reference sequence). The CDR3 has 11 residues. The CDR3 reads CASSQTTRQYF. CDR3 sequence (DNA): TGTGCCAGCAGCCAAACCACTAGACAGTACTTC.

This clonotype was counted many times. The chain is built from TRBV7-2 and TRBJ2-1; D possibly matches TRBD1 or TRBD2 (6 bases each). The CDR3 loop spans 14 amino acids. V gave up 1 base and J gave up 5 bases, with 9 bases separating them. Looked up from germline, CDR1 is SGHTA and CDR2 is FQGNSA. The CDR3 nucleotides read TGTGCCAGCAGCTTAGTCGGGGGCCACAATGAGCAGTTCTTC. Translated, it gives CASSLVGGHNEQFF.

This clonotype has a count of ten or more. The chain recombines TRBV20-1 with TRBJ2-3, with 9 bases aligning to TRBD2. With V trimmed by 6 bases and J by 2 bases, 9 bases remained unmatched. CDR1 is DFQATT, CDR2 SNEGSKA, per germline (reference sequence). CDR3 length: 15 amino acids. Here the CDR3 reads CSATDLAGYTDTQYF. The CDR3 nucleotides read TGCAGTGCCACAGATCTAGCGGGGTACACAGATACGCAGTATTTT.

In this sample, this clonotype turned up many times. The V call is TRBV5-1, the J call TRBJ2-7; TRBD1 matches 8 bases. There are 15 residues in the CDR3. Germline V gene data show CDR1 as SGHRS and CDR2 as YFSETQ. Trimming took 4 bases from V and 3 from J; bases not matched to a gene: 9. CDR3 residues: CASSLEGTGGYEQYF. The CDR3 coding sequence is TGCGCCAGCAGCCTGGAAGGAACAGGGGGCTACGAGCAGTACTTC.

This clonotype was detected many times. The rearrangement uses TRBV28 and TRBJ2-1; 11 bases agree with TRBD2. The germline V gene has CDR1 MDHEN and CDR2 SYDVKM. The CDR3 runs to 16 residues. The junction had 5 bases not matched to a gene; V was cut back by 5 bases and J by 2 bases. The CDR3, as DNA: TGTGCCAGCAGTCGACTAGCGGGGAATACCTACAATGAGCAGTTCTTC. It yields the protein CASSRLAGNTYNEQFF.

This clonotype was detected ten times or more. The CDR3 sequence: CASSWLAKNIQYF. The CDR3, as DNA: TGTGCCAGTAGTTGGTTAGCCAAAAACATTCAGTACTTC. J is TRBJ2-4 and V is TRBV19; D is unclear. The CDR3 runs 13 residues. Germline V gene data show CDR1 as LNHDA and CDR2 as SQIVND (reference sequence). V was shortened by 5 bases and J by 0 bases, with 5 bases between the two germline ends.

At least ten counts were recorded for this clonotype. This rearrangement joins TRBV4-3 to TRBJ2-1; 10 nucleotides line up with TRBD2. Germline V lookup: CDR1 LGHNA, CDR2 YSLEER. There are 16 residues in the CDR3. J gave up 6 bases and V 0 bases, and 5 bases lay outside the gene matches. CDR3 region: CASSQDPLAGANEQFF. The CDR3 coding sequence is TGCGCCAGCAGCCAAGATCCTCTAGCGGGAGCCAATGAGCAGTTCTTC.

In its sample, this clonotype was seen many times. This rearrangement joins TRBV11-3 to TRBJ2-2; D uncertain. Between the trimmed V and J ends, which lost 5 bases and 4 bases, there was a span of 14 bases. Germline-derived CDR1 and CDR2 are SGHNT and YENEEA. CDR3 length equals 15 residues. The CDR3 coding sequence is TGTGCCAGCAGCCCCGAGGACCGAAGCACCGGGGAGCTGTTTTTT. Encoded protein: CASSPEDRSTGELFF.

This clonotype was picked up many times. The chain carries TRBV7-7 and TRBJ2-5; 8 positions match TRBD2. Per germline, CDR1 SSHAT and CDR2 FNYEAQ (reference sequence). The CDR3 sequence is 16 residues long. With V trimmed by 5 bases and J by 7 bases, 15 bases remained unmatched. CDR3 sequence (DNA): TGTGCCAGCAGCCCCCGGGGGGGCGGCCACGGGGGGACCCAGTACTTC. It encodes CASSPRGGGHGGTQYF.

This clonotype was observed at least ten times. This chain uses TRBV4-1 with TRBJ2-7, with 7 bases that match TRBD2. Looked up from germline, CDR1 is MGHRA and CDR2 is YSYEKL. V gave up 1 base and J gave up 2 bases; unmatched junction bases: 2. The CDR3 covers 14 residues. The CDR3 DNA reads TGCGCCAGCAGCCAAGGGACTAGAACCTACGAGCAGTACTTC. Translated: CASSQGTRTYEQYF.

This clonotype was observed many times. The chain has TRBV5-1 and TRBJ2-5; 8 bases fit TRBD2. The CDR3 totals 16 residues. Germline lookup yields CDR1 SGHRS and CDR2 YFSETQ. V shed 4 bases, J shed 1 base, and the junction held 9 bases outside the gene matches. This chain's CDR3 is CASSRSGTRVQETQYF. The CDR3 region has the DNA TGCGCCAGCAGCAGGTCCGGGACTAGGGTCCAAGAGACCCAGTACTTC.

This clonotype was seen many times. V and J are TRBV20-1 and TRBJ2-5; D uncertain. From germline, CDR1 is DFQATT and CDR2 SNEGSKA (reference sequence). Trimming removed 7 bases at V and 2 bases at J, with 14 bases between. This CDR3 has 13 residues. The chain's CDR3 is CSVPRRMQETQYF. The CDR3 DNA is TGCAGTGTCCCAAGACGCATGCAAGAGACCCAGTACTTC.

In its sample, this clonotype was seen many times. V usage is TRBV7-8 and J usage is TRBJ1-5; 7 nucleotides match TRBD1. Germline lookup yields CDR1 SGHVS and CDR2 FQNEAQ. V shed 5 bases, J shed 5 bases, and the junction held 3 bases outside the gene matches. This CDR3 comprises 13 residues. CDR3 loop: CASSHRGDQPQHF. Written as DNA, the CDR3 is TGTGCCAGCAGCCACAGGGGTGATCAGCCCCAGCATTTT.

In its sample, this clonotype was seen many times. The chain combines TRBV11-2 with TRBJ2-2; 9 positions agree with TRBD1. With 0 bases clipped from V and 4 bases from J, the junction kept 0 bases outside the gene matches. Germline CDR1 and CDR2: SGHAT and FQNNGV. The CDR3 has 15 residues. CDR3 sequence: CASSLETGGTGELFF. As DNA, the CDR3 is TGTGCCAGCAGCTTAGAGACAGGGGGCACCGGGGAGCTGTTTTTT. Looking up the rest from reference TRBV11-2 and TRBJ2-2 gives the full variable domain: EAGVAQSPRYKIIEKRQSVAFWCNPISGHATLYWYQQILGQGPKLLIQFQNNGVVDDSQLPKDRFSAERLKGVDSTLKIQPAKLEDSAVYLCASSLETGGTGELFFGEGSRLTVL.

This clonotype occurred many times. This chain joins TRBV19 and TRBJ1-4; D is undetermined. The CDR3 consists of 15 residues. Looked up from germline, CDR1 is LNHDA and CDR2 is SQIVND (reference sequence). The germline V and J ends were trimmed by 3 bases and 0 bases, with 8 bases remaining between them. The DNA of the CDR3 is TGTGCCAGTAGTATCGATGGTGCAACTAATGAAAAACTGTTTTTT. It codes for CASSIDGATNEKLFF.

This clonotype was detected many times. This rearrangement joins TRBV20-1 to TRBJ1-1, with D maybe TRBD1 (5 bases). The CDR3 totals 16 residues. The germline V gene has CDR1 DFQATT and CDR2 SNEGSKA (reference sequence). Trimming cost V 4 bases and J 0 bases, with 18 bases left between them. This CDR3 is CSATPPLTAMNTEAFF. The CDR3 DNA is TGCAGTGCTACCCCCCCCTTGACAGCGATGAACACTGAAGCTTTCTTT.

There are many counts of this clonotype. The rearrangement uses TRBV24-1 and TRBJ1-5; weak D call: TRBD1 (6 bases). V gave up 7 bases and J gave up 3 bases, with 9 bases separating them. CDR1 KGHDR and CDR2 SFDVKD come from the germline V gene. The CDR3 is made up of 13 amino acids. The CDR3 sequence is CATSTGLNQPQHF. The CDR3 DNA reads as TGTGCCACCAGCACAGGGCTCAATCAGCCCCAGCATTTT.

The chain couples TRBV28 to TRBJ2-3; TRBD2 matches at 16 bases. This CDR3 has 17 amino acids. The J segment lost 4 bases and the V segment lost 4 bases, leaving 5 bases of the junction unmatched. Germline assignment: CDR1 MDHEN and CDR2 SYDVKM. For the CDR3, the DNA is TGTGCCAGCAGTTCCGCCGGGACTAGCGGGAGGGCAGATACGCAGTATTTT. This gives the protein CASSSAGTSGRADTQYF.

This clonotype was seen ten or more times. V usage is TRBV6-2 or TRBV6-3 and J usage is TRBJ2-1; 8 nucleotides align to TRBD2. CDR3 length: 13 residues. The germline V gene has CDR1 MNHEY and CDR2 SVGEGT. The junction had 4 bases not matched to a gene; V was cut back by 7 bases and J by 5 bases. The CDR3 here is CASTGLAHNEQFF. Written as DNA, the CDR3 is TGTGCCAGCACCGGACTAGCCCACAATGAGCAGTTCTTC.